The 24 T cell receptor beta chains in this list originate from one sample, sequenced in a study of shared clonotypes between healthy human individuals. Clones were sequenced by immunoSEQ multiplex PCR, and TCRdb holds only the in-frame ones, with some missing. The sample holds roughly 1,600,000 clones; approximately 98.5% are singletons and the top ten take about 0.34%. Material for sequencing was naive CD4+ T cells sorted from blood. Subset described: CD45RA+ positively selected. These receptors came from a man under 40 in good health.

CDR3 sequence: CASTSRGQDTQYF. CDR3 in DNA: TGTGCCAGCACGTCCCGAGGGCAAGATACGCAGTATTTT. The V and J genes are TRBV28 and TRBJ2-3; D perhaps matches TRBD2 (5 bases). Germline loops: CDR1 MDHEN, CDR2 SYDVKM. Trimming left V 7 bases short and J 5 bases short, with 13 bases between. The CDR3 length is 13 residues.

Comments on this clone: The sample holds other DNA sequences that translate to the same CDR3. The CDR3 nucleotides read TGCGCCAGCAGCATCCGGGACTCCTACGAGCAGTACTTC. Its translation: CASSIRDSYEQYF. The genes are TRBV5-1 and TRBJ2-7; maybe TRBD2 (5 bases). The CDR3 totals 13 residues. Deletions cut 4 bases from V and 0 bases from J, with 8 bases between. Germline V CDR1 and CDR2: SGHRS, YFSETQ. The whole variable domain, remainder taken from reference TRBV5-1 and TRBJ2-7, is KAGVTQTPRYLIKTRGQQVTLSCSPISGHRSVSWYQQTPGQGLQFLFEYFSETQRNKGNFPGRFSGRQFSNSRSEMNVSTLELGDSALYLCASSIRDSYEQYFGPGTRLTVT.

This chain joins TRBV20-1 and TRBJ2-5; D call uncertain. Trimming removed 0 bases from V and 9 bases from J, with 5 bases in between. Germline V gene sequence: CDR1 DFQATT, CDR2 SNEGSKA (reference sequence). This CDR3 contains 10 residues. The CDR3 DNA reads TGCAGTGCTAGAGATCACTCCCAGTACTTC. Translation: CSARDHSQYF.

The chain uses TRBV7-6 and TRBJ2-1; unclear D gene. The CDR3 spans 13 residues. The germline V and J ends were trimmed by 4 bases and 10 bases, with 14 bases remaining between them. The germline V gene has CDR1 SGHVS and CDR2 FNYEAQ. CDR3 residues: CASSSGFAVEQFF. CDR3 in DNA: TGTGCCAGCAGCTCAGGATTCGCGGTAGAGCAGTTCTTC.

The chain couples TRBV18 to TRBJ2-5; 13 bases align to TRBD2. CDR1 KGHSH and CDR2 LQKENI come from the germline V gene. The CDR3 has 17 amino acids. The V segment lost 0 bases and the J segment 7 bases; nucleotides outside the gene matches: 8. As DNA, the CDR3 is TGTGCCAGCTCACCACCCCGGACTAGCGGGAGCGGGTCGACCCAGTACTTC. It yields the protein CASSPPRTSGSGSTQYF.

The chain links TRBV7-2 to TRBJ1-3, with D hard to call. CDR1 and CDR2 (germline): SGHTA, FQGNSA. CDR3 size: 16 residues. Trimming cost V 0 bases and J 0 bases, with 9 bases left between them. CDR3 bases: TGTGCCAGCAGCTTAGCCCGCTCCAACTCTGGAAACACCATATATTTT. Residues: CASSLARSNSGNTIYF.

V usage is TRBV28 and J usage is TRBJ2-1; weak D call: TRBD2 (5 bases). V was trimmed by 4 bases and J by 5 bases, leaving 21 bases between them. There are 17 residues in the CDR3. In germline, CDR1 is MDHEN, CDR2 SYDVKM. DNA for the CDR3: TGTGCCAGCAGTTCTAACAAGCGGAGGCCTGTCCACAATGAGCAGTTCTTC. Amino acids: CASSSNKRRPVHNEQFF.

The V and J genes are TRBV13 and TRBJ2-5, with D possibly being TRBD2 (7 bases). Trimming pared 1 base from V and 3 bases from J, leaving 18 bases between. Germline CDR1 reads PRHDT; CDR2 reads FYEKMQ (reference sequence). The CDR3 consists of 17 residues. This chain's CDR3 is CASSLEHRREGEETQYF. In nucleotides, the CDR3 is TGTGCCAGCAGCTTAGAACACCGGAGGGAGGGGGAAGAGACCCAGTACTTC.

The chain carries TRBV7-2 and TRBJ2-7, with 9 bases lining up with TRBD1. The germline V gene encodes CDR1 SGHTA and CDR2 FQGNSA. CDR3 size: 15 residues. V shed 3 bases, J shed 2 bases, and the junction held 5 bases outside the gene matches. This CDR3 reads CASSLGGTGTYEQYF. The CDR3, as DNA: TGTGCCAGCAGCTTGGGGGGGACAGGGACCTACGAGCAGTACTTC. Full variable domain (rest looked up from reference TRBV7-2 and TRBJ2-7): GAGVSQSPSNKVTEKGKDVELRCDPISGHTALYWYRQSLGQGLEFLIYFQGNSAPDKSGLPSDRFSAERTGGSVSTLTIQRTQQEDSAVYLCASSLGGTGTYEQYFGPGTRLTVT.

This sequence joins TRBV28 and TRBJ2-1; D may correspond to TRBD1 or TRBD2 (6 bases each). The CDR3 runs to 12 residues. The germline V and J ends were trimmed by 5 bases and 10 bases, with 12 bases remaining between them. Germline V CDR1 and CDR2: MDHEN, SYDVKM. CDR3 sequence (DNA): TGTGCCAGCAGTCCGGGGGCCTGGGAGCAGTTCTTC. Its protein is CASSPGAWEQFF.

The gene calls are TRBV30 and TRBJ1-5; 10 nucleotides match TRBD1. Germline V gene sequence: CDR1 GTSNPN, CDR2 SVGIG (reference sequence). Losses at the gene ends were 4 bases for V and 4 bases for J; bases not matched to a gene: 7. CDR3 length equals 15 residues. CDR3 in amino acids: CAWTATGQGNQPQHF. As DNA, the CDR3 is TGTGCCTGGACTGCGACGGGACAGGGGAATCAGCCCCAGCATTTT.

J is TRBJ2-3 and V is TRBV11-2; D gene ambiguous. Germline V gives CDR1 SGHAT, CDR2 FQNNGV. With 1 base removed from V and 2 bases from J, the gap between germline ends came to 13 bases. The CDR3 spans 16 residues. In DNA form, the CDR3 reads TGTGCCAGCAGCTTAGTATCCAGTCTCGACACAGATACGCAGTATTTT. Its protein product is CASSLVSSLDTDTQYF.

The gene calls are TRBV11-2 and TRBJ2-1; D not resolved. The length of the CDR3 is 12 residues. The V end was cut by 5 bases, the J end by 10 bases, with 12 bases between. Germline V CDR1 and CDR2: SGHAT, FQNNGV. For the CDR3, the DNA is TGTGCCAGCAGCCCCGGCCGATCGGAGCAGTTCTTC. Encoded protein: CASSPGRSEQFF.

V usage is TRBV7-2 and J usage is TRBJ2-2; a possible D gene is TRBD2 (6 bases). Germline CDR1 is SGHTA and CDR2 is FQGNSA. The CDR3 runs to 17 residues. The V end was cut by 3 bases, the J end by 7 bases, with 21 bases between. In nucleotides, the CDR3 is TGTGCCAGCAGCTTCTCCCGGGACTTGGGTGTTAGCGGGGAGCTGTTTTTT. It encodes CASSFSRDLGVSGELFF.

The chain employs TRBV27 and TRBJ2-7; D may be TRBD2 (5 bases). Germline V gene sequence: CDR1 MNHEY, CDR2 SMNVEV (reference sequence). Trimming cost V 3 bases and J 13 bases, with 19 bases left between them. The CDR3 consists of 13 residues. The CDR3 DNA is TGTGCCAGCAGTTTGGCTCTACTCCGGGAATACTACTTC. Protein sequence: CASSLALLREYYF.

This rearrangement joins TRBV5-1 to TRBJ1-2; D is undetermined. V was trimmed by 1 base and J by 1 base, leaving 11 bases between them. CDR3 length: 15 residues. CDR1 and CDR2 (germline): SGHRS, YFSETQ. CDR3 nucleotide sequence: TGCGCCAGCAGCTTGTCCAGCAACCTTAACTATGGCTACACCTTC. Translation: CASSLSSNLNYGYTF.

The V gene is TRBV7-2, the J gene TRBJ1-1; the D is unclear. The germline gives CDR1 SGHTA, CDR2 FQGNSA. The CDR3 has 12 residues. The V end lost 0 bases, the J end lost 7 bases, and 6 bases lay between the germline ends. The CDR3 DNA sequence: TGTGCCAGCAGCTTAGCAAGGATTGAAGCTTTCTTT. Its protein product is CASSLARIEAFF.

The rearrangement uses TRBV28 and TRBJ1-3; D unresolved. CDR1 is MDHEN, CDR2 SYDVKM, per germline. The CDR3 is 14 amino acids. The V and J ends lost 5 bases and 0 bases respectively, with 8 bases between them. DNA of the CDR3: TGTGCCAGCAGTCTCGGGCACTCTGGAAACACCATATATTTT. Protein sequence: CASSLGHSGNTIYF.

This chain uses TRBV7-2 with TRBJ2-3; 10 nucleotides match TRBD1. With V trimmed by 3 bases and J by 6 bases, 9 bases remained unmatched. Germline CDR1 is SGHTA and CDR2 is FQGNSA. This CDR3 contains 16 residues. The CDR3 is CASSFPTGGAADTQYF. The DNA for the CDR3 is TGTGCCAGCAGCTTCCCGACAGGGGGCGCCGCGGATACGCAGTATTTT.

The rearrangement uses TRBV7-1 and TRBJ1-2, with 10 positions matching TRBD1. TRBV7-1 counts as an open reading frame of uncertain function. V shed 8 bases, J shed 6 bases, and the junction held 6 bases outside the gene matches. CDR3 size: 13 residues. The CDR3 DNA sequence: TGTGCCAGCGCCGCGACAGGGGGCAATGGCTACACCTTC. Translating it yields CASAATGGNGYTF.

The CDR3 coding sequence is TGTGCCAGCAGCGTAGGTATGATGGAGACCCAGTACTTC. This gives the protein CASSVGMMETQYF. J is TRBJ2-5 and V is TRBV9; D uncertain. Germline V gene lookup returns CDR1 SGDLS and CDR2 YYNGEE. The CDR3 has 13 amino acids. Trimming took off 0 bases at V and 5 bases at J, with 8 bases between the two ends.

V usage is TRBV11-2 and J usage is TRBJ2-1; 9 nucleotides match TRBD2. CDR3 length: 18 residues. Germline CDR1 SGHAT, CDR2 FQNNGV. Trimming took 5 bases from V and 4 from J; bases not matched to a gene: 15. The DNA of the CDR3 is TGTGCCAGCAGCGTAGGCACATTTTGGACTAGCGCTTACAATGAGCAGTTCTTC. It is translated as CASSVGTFWTSAYNEQFF.

The chain couples TRBV11-2 to TRBJ2-6, with 12 bases matching TRBD1. This CDR3 is 18 amino acids long. V shed 7 bases, J shed 2 bases, and the junction held 9 bases outside the gene matches. Germline assignment: CDR1 SGHAT and CDR2 FQNNGV. CDR3 loop: CASTLGTGGFTGANVLTF. CDR3 DNA: TGTGCCAGCACCCTAGGGACAGGGGGCTTCACTGGGGCCAACGTCCTGACTTTC.

This chain joins TRBV6-5 and TRBJ1-5; possible D gene TRBD1, 6 bases. CDR3 size: 15 residues. Germline CDR1 and CDR2: MNHEY and SVGAGI. Trimming cost V 6 bases and J 6 bases, with 18 bases left between them. CDR3 in amino acids: CASRNTGFAGQPQHF. Here the CDR3 DNA reads TGTGCCAGCAGAAATACAGGGTTCGCCGGTCAGCCCCAGCATTTT.